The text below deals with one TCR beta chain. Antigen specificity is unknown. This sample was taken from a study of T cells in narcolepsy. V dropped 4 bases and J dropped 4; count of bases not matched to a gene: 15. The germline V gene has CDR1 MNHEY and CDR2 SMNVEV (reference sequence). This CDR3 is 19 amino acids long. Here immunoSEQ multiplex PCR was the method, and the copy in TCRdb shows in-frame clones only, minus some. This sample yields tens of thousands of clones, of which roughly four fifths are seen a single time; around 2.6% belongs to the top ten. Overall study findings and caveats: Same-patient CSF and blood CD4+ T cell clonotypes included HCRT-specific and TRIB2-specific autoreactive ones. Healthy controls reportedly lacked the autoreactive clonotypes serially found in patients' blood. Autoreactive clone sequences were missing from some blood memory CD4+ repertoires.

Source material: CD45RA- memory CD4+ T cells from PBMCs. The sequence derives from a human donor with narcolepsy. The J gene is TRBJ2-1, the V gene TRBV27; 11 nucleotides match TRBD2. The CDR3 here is CASSSNPLAGGPRYNEQFF. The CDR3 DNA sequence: TGTGCCAGCAGTTCAAATCCCTTAGCGGGAGGGCCAAGATACAATGAGCAGTTCTTC.